The 17 T cell receptor beta chains below all came from one sample that was sequenced in a study of identical twins. A single record per CDR3 protein comes from TCRdb applying MiXCR to the 5' RACE reads. The sample has about 570,000 distinct CDR3 sequences; nearly 10% are singletons. These data also featured in a second study, about yellow fever vaccine responses in identical twins.

Source material: PBMCs. The receptors here all came from a woman between 18 and 29 years old in good health.

Many counts were recorded for this clonotype. The rearrangement joins TRBV4-3 to TRBJ2-4, with D perhaps matching TRBD2 (6 bases). Germline V gene data show CDR1 as LGHNA and CDR2 as YSLEER. The CDR3 consists of 15 residues. V lost 3 bases to trimming and J lost 1 base, with 10 bases between them. The chain's CDR3 is CASSQTRVAKNIQYF. The CDR3, as DNA: TGCGCCAGCAGCCAGACTAGGGTGGCCAAAAACATTCAGTACTTC.

This clonotype was seen only a few times. V gene TRBV20-1 combines with J gene TRBJ2-5; the D is unclear. Trimming stripped 1 base from V and 0 bases from J, with 6 bases between. The CDR3 runs 13 residues. Germline V gene data show CDR1 as DFQATT and CDR2 as SNEGSKA (reference sequence). In nucleotides, the CDR3 is TGCAGTGCTAGAGTGGAGTACCAAGAGACCCAGTACTTC. Its translation is CSARVEYQETQYF.

This sequence joins TRBV11-3 and TRBJ2-3, with D maybe TRBD2 (5 bases). Germline CDR1 and CDR2: SGHNT and YENEEA. The CDR3 covers 15 residues. V was pared by 0 bases and J by 6 bases, with 13 bases between. Written as DNA, the CDR3 is TGTGCCAGCAGCTTAGATCCGGGGAGAGAGGATACGCAGTATTTT. Residues: CASSLDPGREDTQYF.

V is TRBV30 and J is TRBJ2-7; 9 bases match TRBD1. The V gene's germline CDR1 is GTSNPN and CDR2 SVGIG (reference sequence). The V segment lost 3 bases and the J segment 2 bases; nucleotides outside the gene matches: 8. The CDR3 length is 15 residues. CDR3 sequence (DNA): TGTGCCTGGAGCTGGACAGGGGCGATCGCCTACGAGCAGTACTTC. This encodes CAWSWTGAIAYEQYF.

This chain uses TRBV12-3 or TRBV12-4 with TRBJ2-1, with TRBD2 matching over 9 bases. The CDR3 runs 15 residues. The V segment lost 2 bases and the J segment 4 bases; nucleotides outside the gene matches: 3. Written as DNA, the CDR3 is TGTGCCAGCAGTTTAAAGCGGGGGGCTTACAATGAGCAGTTCTTC. It yields the protein CASSLKRGAYNEQFF.

This clonotype has ten or more counts. This chain joins TRBV29-1 and TRBJ2-1; 8 positions agree with TRBD1. Per germline, CDR1 SQVTM and CDR2 ANQGSEA. The CDR3 contains 14 residues. Germline trimming cut 7 bases from V and 3 bases from J; bases unmatched to any gene: 8. The CDR3 nucleotides are TGCAGCGCAGAGGACAGGGTTGGCTACAATGAGCAGTTCTTC. Amino acids: CSAEDRVGYNEQFF.

The chain links TRBV10-3 to TRBJ2-7, with 7 bases lining up with TRBD2. Germline V lookup: CDR1 ENHRY, CDR2 SYGVKD. V shed 6 bases and J 2 bases; nucleotides not matched to a gene: 7. There are 14 residues in the CDR3. CDR3 region: CAISGEGLAYEQYF. As DNA, the CDR3 is TGTGCCATCAGCGGGGAGGGTTTAGCCTACGAGCAGTACTTC.

At least ten counts were recorded for this clonotype. The chain recombines TRBV29-1 with TRBJ1-1; possibly TRBD1 for D (5 bases). The germline V gene encodes CDR1 SQVTM and CDR2 ANQGSEA. Trimming pared 6 bases from V and 1 base from J, leaving 12 bases between. The CDR3 spans 13 residues. CDR3: CSVYGHANTEAFF. The CDR3 region has the DNA TGCAGCGTCTACGGACATGCGAACACTGAAGCTTTCTTT. The full variable domain, completed using reference TRBV29-1 and TRBJ1-1, is SAVISQKPSRDICQRGTSLTIQCQVDSQVTMMFWYRQQPGQSLTLIATANQGSEATYESGFVIDKFPISRPNLTFSTLTVSNMSPEDSSIYLCSVYGHANTEAFFGQGTRLTVV.

This clonotype was picked up a small number of times. This chain links TRBV24-1 with TRBJ1-2; no clear D. This CDR3 has 16 amino acids. V dropped 3 bases and J dropped 4 bases, with 17 bases sitting between them. CDR1 and CDR2 from the germline V gene are KGHDR and SFDVKD. CDR3 residues: CATSDAEARGAYGYTF. DNA for the CDR3: TGTGCCACCAGTGATGCCGAAGCTCGGGGAGCCTATGGCTACACCTTC.

The chain joins TRBV9 to TRBJ2-7; TRBD1 aligns across 10 bases. From germline, CDR1 is SGDLS and CDR2 YYNGEE. V was clipped by 4 bases and J by 1 base; unmatched bases: 5. This CDR3 region has 15 residues. The CDR3 nucleotides read TGTGCCAGCAGCTCCTGGACAGGGGGATCCTACGAGCAGTACTTC. Residues: CASSSWTGGSYEQYF.

This rearrangement joins TRBV20-1 to TRBJ2-1; 10 bases match TRBD2. CDR1 and CDR2 (germline): DFQATT, SNEGSKA (reference sequence). CDR3 size: 13 residues. The V gene end was trimmed by 6 bases and the J gene end by 5 bases; junction bases not matched to a gene: 4. Here the CDR3 reads CSARTSGDNEQFF. As DNA, the CDR3 is TGCAGTGCAAGGACTAGCGGAGACAATGAGCAGTTCTTC.

The chain carries TRBV12-3 or TRBV12-4 and TRBJ2-1, with D perhaps given as TRBD1 or TRBD2 (6 bases each). V lost 8 bases to trimming and J lost 6 bases, with 14 bases between them. The CDR3 length is 13 residues. CDR3 DNA: TGTGCCAGCCGGGGGCCCGCATCCAATGAGCAGTTCTTC. Its translation is CASRGPASNEQFF.

In its sample, this clonotype was seen many times. The V gene is TRBV20-1, the J gene TRBJ2-1; D remains unclear. Trimming took 0 bases from V and 3 from J, leaving 12 bases between them. Germline assignment: CDR1 DFQATT and CDR2 SNEGSKA (reference sequence). The CDR3 sequence is 15 residues long. The CDR3 nucleotides are TGCAGTGCTAGAGACCTGGATTTGGACTACAATGAGCAGTTCTTC. Amino acids: CSARDLDLDYNEQFF.

This clonotype was detected ten times or more. CDR3 sequence reads: CASSLWTGGYEQYF. The CDR3 region has the DNA TGTGCCAGCAGCTTGTGGACAGGGGGCTACGAGCAGTACTTC. The rearrangement links TRBV5-6 to TRBJ2-7; 10 bases map to TRBD1. The germline CDR1 and CDR2 sequences are SGHDT and YYEEEE. The CDR3 runs to 14 residues. Trimming removed 1 base from V and 3 bases from J; junction bases left unmatched: 1.

V gene TRBV20-1 combines with J gene TRBJ2-2; tentatively, D is TRBD2 (5 bases). The CDR3 is 15 residues long. Germline CDR1 DFQATT, CDR2 SNEGSKA (reference sequence). The V end was cut by 3 bases, the J end by 0 bases, with 11 bases between. This CDR3 reads CSASLSGPNTGELFF. CDR3 DNA sequence: TGCAGTGCTAGCCTCAGCGGTCCGAACACCGGGGAGCTGTTTTTT.

This clonotype occurred many times. The chain combines TRBV6-5 with TRBJ2-1; possibly TRBD1 or TRBD2 for D (5 bases each). V dropped 6 bases and J dropped 11 bases, with 11 bases sitting between them. Per germline, CDR1 MNHEY and CDR2 SVGAGI. The CDR3 extends over 11 amino acids. CDR3 protein: CASSHRDQQFF. CDR3 coding DNA: TGTGCCAGCAGCCACCGGGACCAGCAGTTCTTC.

This clonotype was seen at least ten times. The chain joins TRBV5-5 to TRBJ2-5; D is ambiguous. The CDR3 covers 13 residues. Germline V lookup: CDR1 SGHKS, CDR2 YYEKEE (reference sequence). Between the trimmed V and J ends, which lost 4 bases and 5 bases, there was a span of 12 bases. CDR3 in DNA: TGTGCCAGCAGCCCGGACGTGGGGGAGACCCAGTACTTC. Amino acid sequence: CASSPDVGETQYF.